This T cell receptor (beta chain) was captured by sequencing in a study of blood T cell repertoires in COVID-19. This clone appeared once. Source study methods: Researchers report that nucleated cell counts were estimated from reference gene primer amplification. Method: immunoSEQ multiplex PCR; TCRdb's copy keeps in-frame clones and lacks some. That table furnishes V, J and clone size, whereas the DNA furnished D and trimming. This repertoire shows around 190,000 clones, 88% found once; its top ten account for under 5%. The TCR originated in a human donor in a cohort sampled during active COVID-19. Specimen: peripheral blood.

For the CDR3, the DNA is TGTGCCAGCAGCCAAGATTCGGGGACTGAGCGAGCTAGCACAGATACGCAGTATTTT. It encodes CASSQDSGTERASTDTQYF. The rearrangement uses TRBV4-2 and TRBJ2-3; D possibly corresponds to TRBD2 (6 bases). The CDR3 is made up of 19 amino acids. Looked up from germline, CDR1 is LGHNA and CDR2 is YNFKEQ. The germline V and J ends were trimmed by 0 bases and 0 bases, with 19 bases remaining between them.